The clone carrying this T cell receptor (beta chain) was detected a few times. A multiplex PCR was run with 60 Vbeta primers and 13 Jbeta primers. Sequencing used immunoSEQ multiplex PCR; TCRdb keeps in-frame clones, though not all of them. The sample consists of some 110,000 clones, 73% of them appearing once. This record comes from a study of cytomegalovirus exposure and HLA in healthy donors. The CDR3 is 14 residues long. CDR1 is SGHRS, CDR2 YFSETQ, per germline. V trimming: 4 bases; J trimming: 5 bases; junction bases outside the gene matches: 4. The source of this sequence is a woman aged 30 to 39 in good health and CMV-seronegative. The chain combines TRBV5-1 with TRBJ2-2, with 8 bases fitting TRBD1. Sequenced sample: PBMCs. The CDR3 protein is CASSADRETGELFF. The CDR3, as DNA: TGCGCCAGCAGCGCGGACAGGGAGACCGGGGAGCTGTTTTTT.